The rows below give T cell receptor beta chains drawn from one sample of a study of T cells in localized non-small cell lung cancer. Repertoires were generated with immunoSEQ multiplex PCR, while TCRdb's copy carries only in-frame clones and drops some. This sample has about 39,000 clones, with roughly 80% found just once. Here the sequenced sample was PBMCs, taken before any cancer treatment. All receptors come from a woman aged 40 to 75 with stage II squamous cell lung carcinoma. CDR3s include the opening cysteine and the closing phenylalanine or tryptophan. The D gene is left open where the match is weak. The size field is filled for only some rows; it gives once, few, many or a size class.

once	TRBD2	TRBV4-2	TRBJ2-2	TGTGCCAGCAGCCATTTTTTTGATGTGGGAGGGGCCGGGGAGCTGTTTTTT	CASSHFFDVGGAGELFF
NA	NA	TRBV28	TRBJ1-2	TGTGCCAGCAGCCCTAACTATGGCTACACCTTC	CASSPNYGYTF
NA	NA	TRBV5-6	TRBJ1-6	TGTGCCAGCAGCCCGTTGGGGGGCACTATCCATTCACCCCTCCACTTT	CASSPLGGTIHSPLHF
few	NA	TRBV4-3	TRBJ2-3	TGCGCCAGCAGCCAAGCCCCGATGGGGTCGGATTTGGATACGCAGTATTTT	CASSQAPMGSDLDTQYF
many	NA	TRBV5-5	TRBJ1-5	TGTGCCAGCAGCCCAACCAGTATGCTCGATCAGCCCCAGCATTTT	CASSPTSMLDQPQHF
NA	NA	TRBV6-6	TRBJ1-3	TGTGCCAGCAGTTACAGGAGTTCTGGAAACACCATATATTTT	CASSYRSSGNTIYF
NA	NA	TRBV7-2	TRBJ1-3	TGTGCCAGCGCAGACGGGGGGTTCAAAAACACCATATATTTT	CASADGGFKNTIYF
NA	NA	TRBV7-3	TRBJ2-3	TGTGCCAGCAGCTTAGGGCCTAGCCTTTTGGATACGCAGTATTTT	CASSLGPSLLDTQYF
NA	NA	TRBV19	TRBJ2-2	TGTGCCAGTTCTGATCAGGCGAACACCGGGGAGCTGTTTTTT	CASSDQANTGELFF
few	TRBD2	TRBV5-1	TRBJ2-5	TGCGCCAGCAGAACGGGACTAGCGGGAAGGGGAGAGACCCAGTACTTC	CASRTGLAGRGETQYF
NA	NA	TRBV25-1	TRBJ1-1	TGTGCCAGCTCGACCTTGAAGGGATTGGACACTGAAGCTTTCTTT	CASSTLKGLDTEAFF
NA	NA	TRBV19	TRBJ1-6	TGTGCCAGTAGTATTTTTCAGAGTAATTCACCCCTCCACTTT	CASSIFQSNSPLHF
NA	NA	TRBV6-1	TRBJ2-1	TGTGCCAGCATTGTAGTGGAGAGCTCCTACAATGAGCAGTTCTTC	CASIVVESSYNEQFF
few	NA	TRBV28	TRBJ2-7	TGTGCCAGCAGTTTATTCCAGGGAGTGACCGCCGAGCAGTACTTC	CASSLFQGVTAEQYF
NA	NA	TRBV7-9	TRBJ2-5	TGTGCCAGCGGAGCCCCTAGTGAGACCCAGTACTTC	CASGAPSETQYF
NA	NA	TRBV4-2	TRBJ2-1	TGTGCCAGCAGCCAACAGCGAGGTAGGGTCAATGAGCAGTTCTTC	CASSQQRGRVNEQFF
medium-sized	NA	TRBV6-5	TRBJ1-1	TGTGCCAGCGCCGAGGGAGGCTTGAACACTGAAGCTTTCTTT	CASAEGGLNTEAFF
NA	NA	TRBV29-1	TRBJ2-3	TGCAGCGTTGCCGAGGGGTCTTCGGTTACGCAGTATTTT	CSVAEGSSVTQYF
once	NA	TRBV4-3	TRBJ2-1	TGCGCCAGCAGCCAAGATTACCGACTAGGGATGGGGCATTCCTACAATGAGCAGTTCTTC	CASSQDYRLGMGHSYNEQFF
NA	NA	TRBV7-9	TRBJ2-5	TGTGCCTCGGGCGGGCAAGAGACCCAGTACTTC	CASGGQETQYF
NA	NA	TRBV28	TRBJ2-7	TGTGCCACCTGGGACCGCGGAGACTCCTACGAGCAGTACTTC	CATWDRGDSYEQYF
once	TRBD2	TRBV9	TRBJ2-3	TGTGCCAGCAGCCCAGGGACTAGCGGGAGTGGGACAGATACGCAGTATTTT	CASSPGTSGSGTDTQYF
NA	TRBD1	TRBV4-2	TRBJ1-5	TGTGCCAGCAGCCAAGGAGCAGGGGGCGGGGAGCCCCAGCATTTT	CASSQGAGGGEPQHF
NA	NA	TRBV2	TRBJ2-1	TGTGCCAGCACCTTCAGTCCTGTGGGGAATGAGCAGTTCTTC	CASTFSPVGNEQFF
NA	NA	TRBV2	TRBJ2-2	TGTGCCAGCAGGGTGACAGTGAACACCGGGGAGCTGTTTTTT	CASRVTVNTGELFF
NA	NA	TRBV6-1	TRBJ1-4	TGTGCCAGCAGGGCGAGGACGTATAATGAAAAACTGTTTTTT	CASRARTYNEKLFF
NA	TRBD2	TRBV7-2	TRBJ2-5	TGTGCCAGCAGCTTCTTATCTAGCGGGAGGGGAGAGACCCAGTACTTC	CASSFLSSGRGETQYF
NA	NA	TRBV7-9	TRBJ1-5	TGTGCCAGCAGCTTAACTGGGGAGGGAAGGCAGCCCCAGCATTTT	CASSLTGEGRQPQHF
once	NA	TRBV11-2	TRBJ1-4	TGTGCCAGCAGCAGAAGGGACGAAAAACTGTTTTTT	CASSRRDEKLFF
once	NA	TRBV6-5	TRBJ1-5	TGTGCCAGCAGTCCGCAGACCAATCAGCCCCAGCATTTT	CASSPQTNQPQHF
NA	NA	TRBV4-3	TRBJ2-4	TGCGCCAGCAGCCAAGATGTAGGACACATTCAGTACTTC	CASSQDVGHIQYF
NA	TRBD1	TRBV5-1	TRBJ1-1	TGCGCCAGCAGCTTGGGACACCCGGGACAGGGACATGAAGCTTTCTTT	CASSLGHPGQGHEAFF
NA	TRBD2	TRBV27	TRBJ2-1	TGTGCCAGCAGCCTAGGACTAGCGGGAGGATTCTCCTACAATGAGCAGTTCTTC	CASSLGLAGGFSYNEQFF
NA	TRBD1	TRBV7-2	TRBJ1-1	TGTGCCAGCACCGCAGGGGGTGAAGCTTTCTTT	CASTAGGEAFF
NA	TRBD2	TRBV6-1	TRBJ2-5	TGTGCCAGCAGTGAATGGGGAGGGAAAGAGACCCAGTACTTC	CASSEWGGKETQYF
NA	NA	TRBV28	TRBJ1-6	TGTGCCAGCAGCTCGGCACGGACGGACTCACCCCTCCACTTT	CASSSARTDSPLHF
NA	TRBD1	TRBV15	TRBJ2-5	TGTGCCACCAGCAGAGGGACAGGACAAGAGACCCAGTACTTC	CATSRGTGQETQYF
NA	TRBD1	TRBV9	TRBJ2-3	TGTGCCAGCAGCGCCAGGGGGAATGGCGCAGATACGCAGTATTTT	CASSARGNGADTQYF
NA	NA	TRBV7-9	TRBJ2-3	TGTGCCAGCAGCTTTCTGGGCAGCCTCACAGATACGCAGTATTTT	CASSFLGSLTDTQYF
NA	NA	TRBV6-6	TRBJ1-2	TGTGCCAGCACTGACGTAGACTATGGCTACACCTTC	CASTDVDYGYTF
NA	NA	TRBV6-5	TRBJ2-7	TGTGCCAGCAGTCCTTCGATGAGTAATTACGAGCAGTACTTC	CASSPSMSNYEQYF
few	TRBD2	TRBV7-9	TRBJ2-3	TGTGCCAGCACCATAGCGGGGACCACAGATACGCAGTATTTT	CASTIAGTTDTQYF
NA	TRBD2	TRBV7-8	TRBJ2-4	TGTGCCAGCAGCCGTACCCGGGGGGAAAACATTCAGTACTTC	CASSRTRGENIQYF
NA	NA	TRBV11-2	TRBJ2-1	TGTGCCAGCACCCGGCCTCCGGAAGGCCGTAATGAGCAGTTCTTC	CASTRPPEGRNEQFF
NA	TRBD1	TRBV7-8	TRBJ2-1	TGTGCCAGCAGCCCTTTCCCGGGACAGGGGGGGAATGAGCAGTTCTTC	CASSPFPGQGGNEQFF
NA	NA	TRBV18	TRBJ2-5	TGTGCCAGCTCACCACCGGGGACGGTCCAAGAGACCCAGTACTTC	CASSPPGTVQETQYF
NA	NA	TRBV10-3	TRBJ2-3	TGTGCCATCACTAGCGTCGCAGGGACTAGCACAGATACGCAGTATTTT	CAITSVAGTSTDTQYF
NA	TRBD2	TRBV5-4	TRBJ2-1	TGTGCCAGCAGCTTAGGTAGCGGGGGGGCTGGGGAGCAGTTCTTC	CASSLGSGGAGEQFF
NA	NA	TRBV27	TRBJ2-1	TGTGCCAGCAGTTCGCCCCAGGGGGGGCGGGTATATGAGCAGTTCTTC	CASSSPQGGRVYEQFF
NA	NA	TRBV14	TRBJ2-1	TGTGCCAGCAGCACCCTTAGGGGGAGCTACAATGAGCAGTTCTTC	CASSTLRGSYNEQFF
NA	NA	TRBV5-4	TRBJ1-5	TGTGCCAGCAGCTTGGGGGGCACTCAAAATCAGCCCCAGCATTTT	CASSLGGTQNQPQHF
NA	TRBD2	TRBV6-5	TRBJ2-7	TGTGCCAGCAGTTACTCAGCGGGGTCCTACGAGCAGTACTTC	CASSYSAGSYEQYF
NA	TRBD1	TRBV5-1	TRBJ2-7	TGCGCCAGCAGCACACAGGGGAACGAGCAGTACTTC	CASSTQGNEQYF